The clone carrying this T cell receptor (beta chain) has more than one count but fewer than ten. Combining a sample-barcoded 5' primer with a J-beta primer mix, a second PCR ran for roughly 6 to 12 cycles. TCRdb independently ran MiXCR on the 5' RACE reads; one entry per CDR3 protein. This sample yields roughly 790,000 distinct CDR3 sequences, of which 35% to 45% are seen a single time; less than 25% belongs to the top ten. The CDR3 totals 11 residues. V was shortened by 7 bases and J by 6 bases, with 9 bases between the two germline ends. The data were taken from a study of blood T cells in healthy people across ages.

The sequenced material came from blood. This TCR derives from a woman between 55 and 75 years old in good health. The rearrangement joins TRBV12-3 or TRBV12-4 to TRBJ1-1; the D is unclear. This CDR3 reads CASIALSEAFF. DNA for the CDR3: TGTGCCAGCATAGCTCTTTCTGAAGCTTTCTTT.